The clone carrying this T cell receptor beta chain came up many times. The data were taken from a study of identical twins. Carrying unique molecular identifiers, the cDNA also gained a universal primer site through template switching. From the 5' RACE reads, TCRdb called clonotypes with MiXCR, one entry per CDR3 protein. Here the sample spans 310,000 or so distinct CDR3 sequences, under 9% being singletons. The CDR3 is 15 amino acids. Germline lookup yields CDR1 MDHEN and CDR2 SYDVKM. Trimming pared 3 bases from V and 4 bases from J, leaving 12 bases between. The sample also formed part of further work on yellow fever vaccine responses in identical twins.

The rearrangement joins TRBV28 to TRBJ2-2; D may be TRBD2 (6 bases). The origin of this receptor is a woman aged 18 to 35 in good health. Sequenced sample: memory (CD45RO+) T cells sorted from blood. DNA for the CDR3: TGTGCCAGCAGTTTCCCAGCCGGGGGCACCGGGGAGCTGTTTTTT. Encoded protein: CASSFPAGGTGELFF.